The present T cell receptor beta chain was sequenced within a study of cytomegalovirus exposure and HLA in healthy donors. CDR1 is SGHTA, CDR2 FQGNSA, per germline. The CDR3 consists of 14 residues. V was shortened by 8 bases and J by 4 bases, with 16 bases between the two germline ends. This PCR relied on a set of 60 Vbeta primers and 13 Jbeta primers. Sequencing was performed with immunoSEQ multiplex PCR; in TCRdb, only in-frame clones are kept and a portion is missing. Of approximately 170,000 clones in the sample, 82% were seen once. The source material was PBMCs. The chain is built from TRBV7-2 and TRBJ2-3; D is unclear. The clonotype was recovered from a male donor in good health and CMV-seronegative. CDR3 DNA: TGTGCCAGCTCCAAGCCAAGTCTCGCAGATACGCAGTATTTT. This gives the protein CASSKPSLADTQYF.